This TCR beta chain was recovered during a study of T cells in Graves' hyperthyroidism and ophthalmopathy (dated by TCRdb to about 2019). Background for the entire study: Peripheral blood samples were taken at the time of initial diagnosis, prior to any treatment. A discovery cohort of fewer than 110 patients, about 40 with Graves' ophthalmopathy and over 55 with stable Graves' hyperthyroidism, was used to find distinguishing TCR V-J signatures. An independent validation cohort of 18 to 20 hyperthyroidism patients and approximately 16 patients who later progressed to ophthalmopathy tested prospective prediction of ophthalmopathy. The 100 discovery patients were randomly split 7:3 into training and test sets. Thyroid tissue and blood T-cell repertoires from six Graves' hyperthyroidism patients were also compared in the study. Following sampling, methimazole starting at 30 mg daily was given to hyperthyroidism patients, and high-dose intravenous methylprednisolone was given to ophthalmopathy patients. The paper reports TCR Vbeta CDR3 sequencing of some 140 peripheral blood samples: around 45 ophthalmopathy, roughly 80 hyperthyroidism and 17 progressor patients.

The TCR beta CDR3 regions were amplified from the RNA transcripts. The first round of RT-PCR for the TCR CDR3 was performed with the HTBI primer set and the Qiagen OneStep RT-PCR kit. A second multiplex PCR round built the libraries, followed by size selection and purification. Libraries were sequenced paired-end with 100 bp reads on an Illumina HiSeq2000. In the original analysis: SOAPnuke was used to process the raw data, removing reads that contained adapters or uncalled bases, had a mean Phred below 15, or lacked an exact match to the constant primer or identifier. High-quality paired reads were merged using COPE v1.2.5, and each unique nucleotide sequence was defined as a clonotype. MiTCR v1.1 was used to align clonotypes to the IMGT TRBV, TRBD and TRBJ reference segments. The analysis was restricted to V-J combinations with a frequency above 0.0001, which together covered just over 99% of the repertoires. A TCS score was defined as the ratio of F50 (clonal expansion) to E x V (chaos), with BLOSUM62-based TCRdist applied between CDR3 peptides within each V-J. Welch's t-statistics and random forest reduced fewer than 550 V-J features to 13, which were used in a naive Bayes classifier (R e1071). TCRdb trimmed the raw reads at Q25, called clones with MiXCR and kept productive beta chains. Each entry merges the rows of one CDR3 protein and shows their most common DNA and genes. Here the V and J calls rest on TCRdb's processing, not on the authors' analysis. The table for this sample lists hundreds of thousands of distinct CDR3 sequences; over 15% of them were counted only once. The top ten hold 15% to 20% of the sample.

This clonotype showed up just a few times. Its recognized antigen is unknown. Per-base quality was not reported, and no clone a single base away is much larger than it. Graves' hyperthyroidism was defined as stable when no progression to ophthalmopathy occurred over 18 months of follow-up. Hyperthyroidism patients were newly diagnosed, had a disease duration of under 2 months, and were aged 18 to 65 years. Exclusion was applied to patients with uncontrolled infections, other autoimmune diseases, pregnancy or lactation. Diagnoses relied on clinical symptoms, serum thyroxine and TRAb, thyroid ultrasound and orbital computed tomography. PBMCs were isolated from about 9.1 ml of fresh peripheral blood by Ficoll-Paque density gradient centrifugation. Trizol reagent was used to extract total RNA, and RNA quality was then checked on an Agilent 2100 Bioanalyzer. Reading from cysteine to phenylalanine, the CDR3 counts 13 amino acids. Only CDR3 DNA is held: 39 bases, read in frame from base 1. The trim is 8 bases for V and 2 bases for J, with a gap of 11 bases between the germline ends. CDR1 and CDR2 were assigned from the germline V gene as LGHNA and YSLEER.

Here is what the overall study found, with its caveats: In validation, progression to ophthalmopathy was predicted by the model with 65% to 71% sensitivity and roughly 72% specificity, a median of approximately 6.5 months before onset. Ophthalmopathy was separated from stable hyperthyroidism by a 13 V-J signature model, with roughly 88% sensitivity and roughly 81% specificity obtained in cross-validation and 80%/75% obtained in testing. No statistical method was used to fix the sample size in advance, and group allocation was not hidden from the investigators. Blood samples also contained most of the expanded thyroid clonotypes (frequency above 0.001), which suggests that blood repertoires may reflect thyroid immune responses.

The chain is made from TRBV4-3 and TRBJ2-3; the D gene cannot be named for sure. Sequenced material: blood. This clonotype originated in a woman under 30 with Graves' hyperthyroidism. The CDR3 sequence is CASGVGSTDTQYF. The DNA sequence follows: TGCGCCAGCGGCGTCGGCTCCACAGATACGCAGTATTTT.